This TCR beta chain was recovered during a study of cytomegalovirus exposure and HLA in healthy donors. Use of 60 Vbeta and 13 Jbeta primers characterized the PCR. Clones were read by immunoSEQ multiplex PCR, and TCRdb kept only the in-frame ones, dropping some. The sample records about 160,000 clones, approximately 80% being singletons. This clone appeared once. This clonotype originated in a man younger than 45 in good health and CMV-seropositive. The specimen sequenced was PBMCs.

The CDR3 loop is CASSTGLYQETQYF. The CDR3 region has the DNA TGTGCCAGCAGCACAGGGTTGTACCAAGAGACCCAGTACTTC. This chain joins TRBV7-9 and TRBJ2-5; D is possibly TRBD1 (6 bases). CDR3 length equals 14 residues. The ends were cut back, 5 bases at V and 0 bases at J, with 10 bases in the middle. The germline V gene has CDR1 SEHNR and CDR2 FQNEAQ (reference sequence).